Listed below are T cell receptor beta chains from one sample, sequenced in a study of blood T cells in healthy people across ages. Using its own MiXCR run on the 5' RACE reads, TCRdb lists one record per CDR3 protein. The top ten hold approximately 14% of the sample, which has 600,000 or so distinct CDR3 sequences, about 30% seen once. Sequencing input: blood. Receptor source: a woman aged 80 or older in good health. The CDR3 runs from the conserved cysteine through the conserved F or W. D genes are given only for firm matches. The listing skips clone size in some rows; elsewhere it reads once, few, many or a size class.

v_gene	abundance	j_gene	d_gene	CDR3aa	CDR3nt
TRBV6-2/TRBV6-3	many	TRBJ1-2	TRBD1	CASSGGTAPNYGYTF	TGTGCCAGCAGTGGCGGGACAGCTCCCAACTATGGCTACACCTTC
TRBV21-1	many	TRBJ1-5	.	CASSWGQGRQPQHF	TGTGCCAGCAGTTGGGGACAGGGTCGTCAGCCCCAGCATTTT
TRBV7-8	many	TRBJ2-7	TRBD1	CASRSDRDLSYEQYF	TGTGCCAGCAGATCTGACAGGGACCTCTCCTACGAGCAGTACTTC
TRBV11-2	few	TRBJ2-7	TRBD1	CASSLRGGTGAYEQYF	TGTGCCAGCAGCCTCCGCGGAGGGACAGGGGCCTACGAGCAGTACTTC
TRBV6-5	many	TRBJ1-6	.	CASSYSDPGSYNSPLHF	TGTGCCAGCAGTTACTCGGATCCGGGCTCCTATAATTCACCCCTCCACTTT
TRBV6-6	few	TRBJ1-1	.	CASSYSPTDEAFF	TGTGCCAGCAGTTACTCGCCCACGGATGAAGCTTTCTTT
TRBV20-1	.	TRBJ2-5	TRBD2	CSARPTSGGETQYF	TGCAGTGCTAGACCGACTAGCGGGGGGGAGACCCAGTACTTC
TRBV12-3/TRBV12-4	many	TRBJ1-5	TRBD1	CASTGTDNQPQHF	TGTGCCAGCACCGGGACAGACAATCAGCCCCAGCATTTT
TRBV5-1	.	TRBJ1-4	TRBD1	CASSLGDSVDEKLFF	TGCGCCAGCAGCTTGGGGGACAGCGTTGATGAAAAACTGTTTTTT
TRBV6-5	.	TRBJ1-3	.	CASSRDGGNTIYF	TGTGCCAGCAGTCGGGACGGGGGAAACACCATATATTTT
TRBV7-9	many	TRBJ1-4	.	CASSPTGGVGEKLFF	TGTGCCAGCAGCCCCACGGGAGGGGTAGGTGAAAAACTGTTTTTT
TRBV7-9	many	TRBJ2-1	.	CASSPGTPPNEQFF	TGTGCCAGCAGCCCCGGGACCCCACCCAATGAGCAGTTCTTC
TRBV4-2	many	TRBJ1-2	.	CASSQELNSYGYTF	TGTGCCAGCAGCCAAGAGTTGAACAGCTATGGCTACACCTTC
TRBV30	many	TRBJ2-7	.	CAWMEGYEQYF	TGTGCCTGGATGGAAGGCTACGAGCAGTACTTC
TRBV12-3/TRBV12-4	many	TRBJ2-6	TRBD1	CASGEGQISSGANVLTF	TGTGCCAGCGGCGAGGGACAGATCTCCTCTGGGGCCAACGTCCTGACTTTC
TRBV29-1	.	TRBJ2-5	.	CSVVGGRREQYF	TGCAGCGTTGTTGGGGGAAGGAGGGAGCAGTACTTC
TRBV5-1	many	TRBJ2-7	.	CASSLVTQGPYEQYF	TGCGCCAGCAGCTTGGTGACCCAGGGACCCTACGAGCAGTACTTC
TRBV28	few	TRBJ2-1	.	CASSPRTGGEQFF	TGTGCCAGCAGTCCCAGGACCGGAGGGGAGCAGTTCTTC
TRBV3-1	many	TRBJ2-5	TRBD2	CASSQTSGGVGETQYF	TGTGCCAGCAGCCAGACTAGCGGGGGGGTTGGAGAGACCCAGTACTTC
TRBV7-2	.	TRBJ1-2	TRBD1	CADSSGTGLGYTF	TGTGCCGACAGCTCCGGGACAGGGCTCGGCTACACCTTC
TRBV29-1	many	TRBJ2-5	.	CSVEDPWTIQETQYF	TGCAGCGTTGAAGATCCGTGGACTATCCAAGAGACCCAGTACTTC
TRBV20-1	.	TRBJ1-2	.	CSAGPVSEYDYGYTF	TGCAGTGCTGGACCGGTCTCGGAATACGACTATGGCTACACCTTC
TRBV29-1	.	TRBJ1-2	.	CSVSGGNYGYTF	TGCAGCGTCTCGGGTGGAAACTATGGCTACACCTTC
TRBV18	few	TRBJ1-1	.	CASSLTGENTEAFF	TGTGCCAGCTCGTTGACAGGCGAAAACACTGAAGCTTTCTTT
TRBV6-6	many	TRBJ1-2	TRBD1	CASSRRTGKGYTF	TGTGCCAGCAGTAGGAGGACAGGGAAGGGCTACACCTTC
TRBV7-7	medium-sized	TRBJ2-5	.	CASSRTPSLETQYF	TGTGCCAGCAGCAGGACTCCTAGCTTGGAGACCCAGTACTTC
TRBV7-2	many	TRBJ2-2	TRBD2	CASSLGVSGGANTGELFF	TGTGCCAGCAGCTTAGGGGTTAGCGGGGGGGCGAACACCGGGGAGCTGTTTTTT
TRBV20-1	.	TRBJ2-3	.	CSARAGSTDTQYF	TGCAGTGCAAGGGCGGGGAGCACAGATACGCAGTATTTT
TRBV15	many	TRBJ2-7	.	CATSRDPLTGEQYF	TGTGCCACCAGCAGAGATCCGTTGACGGGGGAGCAGTACTTC